These 8 T cell receptor beta chains were all obtained from the same sample, sequenced in a study of T cells in Graves' hyperthyroidism and ophthalmopathy. The source material, RNA transcripts, was used to amplify TCR beta CDR3 regions. The TCR CDR3 was amplified in a first-round RT-PCR using the HTBI primer set. MiXCR was run by TCRdb on the multiplex PCR reads, yielding one entry per CDR3 protein. Of roughly 580,000 distinct CDR3 sequences in the sample, over 11% were seen once. The sample was blood. These TCRs come from a woman aged 25-40 years with Graves' hyperthyroidism that later progressed to Graves' ophthalmopathy.

This clonotype was observed many times. The chain employs TRBV6-6 and TRBJ1-1; D is ambiguous. This CDR3 is built from 13 residues. Germline values: CDR1 MNHNY, CDR2 SVGAGI (reference sequence). Trimming removed 0 bases at V and 4 bases at J, with 6 bases between. DNA of the CDR3: TGTGCCAGCAGTTACTCGATCGGCACTGAAGCTTTCTTT. Protein: CASSYSIGTEAFF.

There are many counts of this clonotype. The rearrangement joins TRBV28 to TRBJ2-1, with a weak D call TRBD2 (5 bases). CDR1 MDHEN and CDR2 SYDVKM come from the germline V gene. Trimming left V 4 bases short and J 7 bases short, with 23 bases between. The CDR3 contains 17 residues. CDR3 loop: CASSSSASGRRGNEQFF. The DNA for the CDR3 is TGTGCCAGCAGTTCATCCGCCAGCGGCCGTCGGGGTAATGAGCAGTTCTTC.

This clonotype has ten or more counts. The chain links TRBV6-2 or TRBV6-3 to TRBJ1-5, with 10 nucleotides matching TRBD1. Germline V gene data show CDR1 as MNHEY and CDR2 as SVGEGT. The CDR3 spans 16 residues. V shed 4 bases and J 3 bases; nucleotides not matched to a gene: 6. CDR3 sequence: CASSSLGTGVNQPQHF. Written as DNA, the CDR3 is TGTGCCAGCAGTTCCCTAGGGACAGGGGTCAATCAGCCCCAGCATTTT.

The table lists this clonotype with many counts. V is TRBV3-1 and J is TRBJ1-2, with a weak D call TRBD1 (5 bases). Trimming took 0 bases from V and 6 from J, leaving 14 bases between them. Germline CDR1 reads LGHDT; CDR2 reads YNNKEL (reference sequence). The CDR3 runs 15 residues. The DNA for the CDR3 is TGTGCCAGCAGCCAAGACGGTCAGGGAGGGGATGGCTACACCTTC. Its translation is CASSQDGQGGDGYTF.

This clonotype came up many times. The V call is TRBV28, the J call TRBJ1-3; D unresolved. With 2 bases removed from V and 0 bases from J, the gap between germline ends came to 14 bases. The CDR3 sequence is 17 residues long. Looked up from germline, CDR1 is MDHEN and CDR2 is SYDVKM. The CDR3 reads CASSLKYYGGSGNTIYF. As DNA, the CDR3 is TGTGCCAGCAGTTTAAAGTATTACGGAGGCTCTGGAAACACCATATATTTT.

This clonotype has a count of ten or more. The chain joins TRBV19 to TRBJ1-1, with no clear D. Trimming removed 3 bases from V and 1 base from J, with 9 bases in between. Germline V gene sequence: CDR1 LNHDA, CDR2 SQIVND (reference sequence). CDR3 length: 14 residues. CDR3 amino acids: CASSIQATNTEAFF. CDR3 sequence (DNA): TGTGCCAGTAGTATCCAGGCAACGAACACTGAAGCTTTCTTT.

This clonotype came up many times. The genes are TRBV27 and TRBJ1-4; D gene uncertain. Germline V gene data show CDR1 as MNHEY and CDR2 as SMNVEV (reference sequence). Between the trimmed V and J ends, which lost 3 bases and 7 bases, there was a span of 12 bases. This CDR3 region has 14 residues. The CDR3 spells CASSFRSTSEKLFF. The CDR3 DNA sequence: TGTGCCAGCAGTTTCCGATCCACGAGTGAAAAACTGTTTTTT.

The table lists this clonotype with a few counts. The J gene is TRBJ2-6, the V gene TRBV7-2; D gene unclear. The CDR3 runs to 16 residues. The germline V and J ends were trimmed by 2 bases and 2 bases, with 10 bases remaining between them. CDR1 SGHTA and CDR2 FQGNSA come from the germline V gene. The CDR3 loop is CASSLRTATGANVLTF. Here the CDR3 DNA reads TGTGCCAGCAGCTTACGTACCGCCACTGGGGCCAACGTCCTGACTTTC.